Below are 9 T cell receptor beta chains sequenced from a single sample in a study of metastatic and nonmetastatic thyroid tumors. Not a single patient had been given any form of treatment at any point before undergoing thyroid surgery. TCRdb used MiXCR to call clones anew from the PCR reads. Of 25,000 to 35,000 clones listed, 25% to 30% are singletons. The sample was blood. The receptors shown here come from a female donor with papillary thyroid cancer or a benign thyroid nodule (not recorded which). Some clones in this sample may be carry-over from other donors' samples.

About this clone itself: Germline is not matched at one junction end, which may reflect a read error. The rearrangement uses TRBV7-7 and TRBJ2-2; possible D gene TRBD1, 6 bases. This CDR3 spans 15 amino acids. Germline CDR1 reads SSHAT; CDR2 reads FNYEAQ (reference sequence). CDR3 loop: CASSPGTTNTGELFF. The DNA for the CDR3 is TGTGCTAGCAGTCCCGGGACAACGAACACCGGGGAGCTGTTTTTT. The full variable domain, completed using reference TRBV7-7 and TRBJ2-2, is GAGVSQSPRYKVTKRGQDVTLRCDPISSHATLYWYQQALGQGPEFLTYFNYEAQPDKSGLPSDRFSAERPEGSISTLTIQRTEQRDSAMYRCASSPGTTNTGELFFGEGSRLTVL.

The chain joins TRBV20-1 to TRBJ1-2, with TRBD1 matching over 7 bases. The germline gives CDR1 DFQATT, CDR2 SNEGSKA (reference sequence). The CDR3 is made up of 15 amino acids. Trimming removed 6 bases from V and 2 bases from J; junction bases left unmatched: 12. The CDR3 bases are TGCAGTGCACATGTATTAGGGGGCTTAAACTATGGCTACACCTTC. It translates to CSAHVLGGLNYGYTF.

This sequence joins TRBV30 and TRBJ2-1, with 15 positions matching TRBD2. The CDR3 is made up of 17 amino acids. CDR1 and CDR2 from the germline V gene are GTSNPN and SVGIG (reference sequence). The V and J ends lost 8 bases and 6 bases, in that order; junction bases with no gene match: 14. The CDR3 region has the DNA TGTGCCGGTTGGACTAGCGGGAGGGCCGTGGTAATCAATGAGCAGTTCTTC. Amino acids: CAGWTSGRAVVINEQFF.

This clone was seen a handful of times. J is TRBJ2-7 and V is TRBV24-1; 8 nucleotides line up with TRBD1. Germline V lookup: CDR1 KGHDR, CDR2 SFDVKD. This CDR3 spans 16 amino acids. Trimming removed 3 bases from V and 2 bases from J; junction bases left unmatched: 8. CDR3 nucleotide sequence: TGTGCCACCAGTGATCGTACCGGGACAGGAACCTACGAGCAGTACTTC. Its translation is CATSDRTGTGTYEQYF.

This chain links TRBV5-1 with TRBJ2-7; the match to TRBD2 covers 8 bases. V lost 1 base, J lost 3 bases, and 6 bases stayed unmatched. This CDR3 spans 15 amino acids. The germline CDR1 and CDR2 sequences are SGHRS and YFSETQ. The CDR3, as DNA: TGCGCCAGCAGCTTGTGGGCGGGGGGCCTCTACGAGCAGTACTTC. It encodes CASSLWAGGLYEQYF.

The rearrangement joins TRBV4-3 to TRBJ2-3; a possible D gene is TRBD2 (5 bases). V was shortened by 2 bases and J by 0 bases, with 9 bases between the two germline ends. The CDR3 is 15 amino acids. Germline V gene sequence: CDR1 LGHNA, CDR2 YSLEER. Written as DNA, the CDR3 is TGCGCCAGCAGCCAACAACGGGGTAGCACAGATACGCAGTATTTT. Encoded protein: CASSQQRGSTDTQYF.

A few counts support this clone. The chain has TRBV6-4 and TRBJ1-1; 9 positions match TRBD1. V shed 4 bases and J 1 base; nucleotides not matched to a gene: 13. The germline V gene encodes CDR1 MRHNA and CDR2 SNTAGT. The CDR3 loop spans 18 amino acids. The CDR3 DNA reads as TGTGCCAGCAGTGCGAGGGGCGACAGGGGGTATGAGAACACTGAAGCTTTCTTT. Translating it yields CASSARGDRGYENTEAFF.

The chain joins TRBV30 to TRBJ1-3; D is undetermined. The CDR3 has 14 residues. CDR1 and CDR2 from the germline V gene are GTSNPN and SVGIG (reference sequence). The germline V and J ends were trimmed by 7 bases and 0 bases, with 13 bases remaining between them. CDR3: CAFEPKNSGNTIYF. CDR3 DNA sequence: TGTGCCTTTGAGCCCAAAAACTCTGGAAACACCATATATTTT.

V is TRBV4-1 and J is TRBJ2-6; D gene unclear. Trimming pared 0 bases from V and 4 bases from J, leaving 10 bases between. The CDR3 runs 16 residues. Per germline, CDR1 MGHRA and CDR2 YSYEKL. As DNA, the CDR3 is TGCGCCAGCAGCCAAGAGCGAGAGACGGGGGCCAACGTCCTGACTTTC. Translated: CASSQERETGANVLTF.